Below are 21 T cell receptor beta chains sequenced from a single sample in a study of blood T cell repertoires in COVID-19. Assay used: immunoSEQ multiplex PCR; TCRdb lists only in-frame clones, some missing. The table includes 130,000 or so clones, roughly 88% detected once. The sample consisted of peripheral blood. These receptors originate from a man aged 45-65 years with acute or convalescent COVID-19.

On this clone itself: Other DNA sequences in this sample translate to the same CDR3. V is TRBV7-3 and J is TRBJ2-1, with TRBD2 matching over 9 bases. The CDR3 runs to 16 residues. With 5 bases clipped from V and 5 bases from J, the junction kept 10 bases outside the gene matches. CDR1 is SGHTA and CDR2 is FQGTGA in the germline V gene. CDR3 protein: CASSPLGGGGDNEQFF. The CDR3 nucleotides read TGTGCCAGCAGCCCCCTTGGTGGCGGGGGGGACAATGAGCAGTTCTTC.

The J gene is TRBJ1-1, the V gene TRBV27; tentatively, D is TRBD1 (5 bases). The V gene lost 5 bases and the J gene lost 3 bases, with 13 bases spanning the gap. This CDR3 region has 14 residues. The germline CDR1 and CDR2 sequences are MNHEY and SMNVEV (reference sequence). The CDR3 DNA follows: TGTGCCAGCAGTCCCAAACCAGGGCACACTGAAGCTTTCTTT. Translated: CASSPKPGHTEAFF.

This sequence joins TRBV11-1 and TRBJ1-1; D gene unclear. This CDR3 is 11 amino acids long. The V end was cut by 6 bases, the J end by 8 bases, with 10 bases between. Germline values: CDR1 SGHAT, CDR2 FQDESV (reference sequence). CDR3 nucleotides: TGTGCCAGCAGTTTGCCGGGGGAAGCTTTCTTT. Amino acid sequence: CASSLPGEAFF.

The V and J genes are TRBV5-1 and TRBJ2-3; D is undetermined. Trimming pared 2 bases from V and 0 bases from J, leaving 7 bases between. Germline V CDR1 and CDR2: SGHRS, YFSETQ. The CDR3 consists of 14 residues. The chain's CDR3 is CASSLQSSTDTQYF. The CDR3 DNA is TGCGCCAGCAGCTTACAGAGTAGCACAGATACGCAGTATTTT.

This CDR3 is CASSVGGSGVDSPLHF. In DNA, the CDR3 is TGTGCCAGCAGCGTAGGAGGGTCAGGGGTGGATTCACCCCTCCACTTT. The chain uses TRBV9 and TRBJ1-6; maybe TRBD1 (6 bases). Germline V CDR1 and CDR2: SGDLS, YYNGEE. Trimming took 0 bases from V and 8 from J, leaving 15 bases between them. This CDR3 is 16 amino acids long.

The chain employs TRBV6-6 and TRBJ1-1; TRBD1 agrees at 10 bases. Germline V gene data show CDR1 as MNHNY and CDR2 as SVGAGI (reference sequence). Trimming took 0 bases from V and 1 from J; bases not matched to a gene: 2. The CDR3 loop spans 16 amino acids. CDR3 coding DNA: TGTGCCAGCAGTTACTCGGGACAGGGGACGAACACTGAAGCTTTCTTT. It translates to CASSYSGQGTNTEAFF.

This sequence joins TRBV29-1 and TRBJ1-2; unclear D gene. Germline-derived CDR1 and CDR2 are SQVTM and ANQGSEA. Trimming removed 4 bases at V and 7 bases at J, with 13 bases between. The CDR3 covers 12 residues. The CDR3 sequence: CSVANLVGGYTF. DNA for the CDR3: TGCAGCGTTGCGAACCTCGTCGGTGGCTACACCTTC.

The chain has TRBV18 and TRBJ1-1, with D maybe TRBD1 (5 bases). This CDR3 is built from 18 residues. V was clipped by 3 bases and J by 7 bases, with 27 bases between them. CDR1 is KGHSH and CDR2 is LQKENI in the germline V gene. CDR3 nucleotides: TGTGCCAGCTCACCTATGGGCCCTCCGGGGGACTTTAGTGGTGAAGCTTTCTTT. Protein: CASSPMGPPGDFSGEAFF.

CDR3 in amino acids: CASSLRGEQYF. The CDR3 DNA reads as TGTGCCAGCAGCCTAAGGGGTGAGCAGTACTTC. The chain combines TRBV28 with TRBJ2-7, with a weak D call TRBD1 (5 bases). The CDR3 has 11 amino acids. Germline V gives CDR1 MDHEN, CDR2 SYDVKM. Trimming removed 6 bases from V and 7 bases from J, with 10 bases in between.

The J gene is TRBJ1-2, the V gene TRBV2; the match to TRBD1 covers 10 bases. This CDR3 comprises 14 residues. CDR1 and CDR2 (germline): SNHLY, FYNNEI. J gave up 4 bases and V 6 bases, and 5 bases lay outside the gene matches. The DNA for the CDR3 is TGTGCCAGCAGCGGACAGGGGGGGTCCTATGGCTACACCTTC. This gives the protein CASSGQGGSYGYTF.

CDR3 region: CASSVGVADTEAFF. The DNA of the CDR3 is TGCGCCAGCAGCGTGGGGGTAGCGGACACTGAAGCTTTCTTT. The rearrangement links TRBV10-1 to TRBJ1-1, with D possibly matching TRBD1 (5 bases). V lost 6 bases to trimming and J lost 3 bases, with 14 bases between them. The CDR3 runs to 14 residues. Germline values: CDR1 WNHNN, CDR2 SYGVQD (reference sequence).

The V gene is TRBV2, the J gene TRBJ1-4; TRBD1 aligns across 8 bases. V was pared by 6 bases and J by 4 bases, with 7 bases of the junction left unmatched. The CDR3 runs to 15 residues. CDR1 SNHLY and CDR2 FYNNEI come from the germline V gene. The DNA for the CDR3 is TGTGCCAGCAGATCGAGAGACAGGGGTAATGAAAAACTGTTTTTT. Its protein is CASRSRDRGNEKLFF.

The chain carries TRBV20-1 and TRBJ1-1; D ambiguous. Deletions cut 6 bases from V and 10 bases from J, with 12 bases between. Germline CDR1 and CDR2: DFQATT and SNEGSKA (reference sequence). This CDR3 region has 10 residues. The chain's CDR3 is CSAAGSGAFF. CDR3 in DNA: TGCAGTGCCGCCGGGTCCGGAGCTTTCTTT.

This chain connects TRBV28 to TRBJ2-3; 10 nucleotides align to TRBD2. Germline loops: CDR1 MDHEN, CDR2 SYDVKM. The CDR3 has 13 residues. With V trimmed by 11 bases and J by 2 bases, 4 bases remained unmatched. CDR3 sequence: CAWGTSATDTQYF. In DNA, the CDR3 is TGTGCCTGGGGGACTAGCGCCACAGATACGCAGTATTTT.

The rearrangement links TRBV12-3 or TRBV12-4 to TRBJ1-5, with D hard to call. This CDR3 has 13 amino acids. V gave up 2 bases and J gave up 7 bases, with 9 bases separating them. The CDR3 DNA sequence: TGTGCCAGCAGTTTACTGTTAAAACAGCCCCAGCATTTT. The encoded protein is CASSLLLKQPQHF.

The chain has TRBV30 and TRBJ1-4, with D unclear. This CDR3 is 13 amino acids long. In germline, CDR1 is GTSNPN, CDR2 SVGIG (reference sequence). The V gene lost 1 base and the J gene lost 4 bases, with 7 bases spanning the gap. Here the CDR3 DNA reads TGTGCCTGGAGTGCTCAGGTTAATGAAAAACTGTTTTTT. Its protein product is CAWSAQVNEKLFF.

The rearrangement uses TRBV5-4 and TRBJ1-1, with 7 bases fitting TRBD1. Trimming removed 3 bases from V and 0 bases from J; junction bases left unmatched: 5. Germline V gives CDR1 SGHNT, CDR2 YYREEE (reference sequence). The CDR3 loop spans 15 amino acids. CDR3 residues: CASSYQDRMNTEAFF. The CDR3 bases are TGTGCCAGCAGCTACCAGGACAGGATGAACACTGAAGCTTTCTTT.

V usage is TRBV14 and J usage is TRBJ1-1; D may be TRBD1 (5 bases). The CDR3 loop spans 12 amino acids. Germline V gene lookup returns CDR1 SGHDN and CDR2 FVKESK. Trimming cost V 4 bases and J 7 bases, with 10 bases left between them. The CDR3 DNA follows: TGTGCCAGCAGCCCCCGGGGGGGTGAAGCTTTCTTT. It encodes CASSPRGGEAFF.

The rearrangement joins TRBV2 to TRBJ1-5; TRBD1 agrees at 9 bases. Germline values: CDR1 SNHLY, CDR2 FYNNEI. The CDR3 runs to 13 residues. The V gene end was trimmed by 6 bases and the J gene end by 6 bases; junction bases not matched to a gene: 3. The CDR3 sequence is CASRDRGGQPQHF. The CDR3 coding sequence is TGTGCCAGCAGGGACAGGGGCGGTCAGCCCCAGCATTTT. Supplemented by reference TRBV2 and TRBJ1-5, the full variable domain reads EPEVTQTPSHQVTQMGQEVILRCVPISNHLYFYWYRQILGQKVEFLVSFYNNEISEKSEIFDDQFSVERPDGSNFTLKIRSTKLEDSAMYFCASRDRGGQPQHFGDGTRLSIL.

This chain joins TRBV6-5 and TRBJ1-2; TRBD1 matches at 7 bases. CDR3 length: 13 residues. Looked up from germline, CDR1 is MNHEY and CDR2 is SVGAGI. V gave up 11 bases and J gave up 2 bases; unmatched junction bases: 8. In DNA, the CDR3 is TGTGCCGGTGCCCCGGGACAGAACTATGGCTACACCTTC. This sequence encodes CAGAPGQNYGYTF.

The chain is built from TRBV7-6 and TRBJ2-1; the match to TRBD2 covers 7 bases. V was pared by 1 base and J by 1 base, with 10 bases of the junction left unmatched. CDR3 length: 18 amino acids. Germline CDR1 reads SGHVS; CDR2 reads FNYEAQ. In nucleotides, the CDR3 is TGTGCCAGCAGCTTAGAACTCCCAAGCGGGGTATCCTACAATGAGCAGTTCTTC. Protein sequence: CASSLELPSGVSYNEQFF. Full variable domain (remainder filled in from reference TRBV7-6 and TRBJ2-1): GAGVSQSPRYKVTKRGQDVALRCDPISGHVSLYWYRQALGQGPEFLTYFNYEAQQDKSGLPNDRFSAERPEGSISTLTIQRTEQRDSAMYRCASSLELPSGVSYNEQFFGPGTRLTVL.